The 31 T cell receptor beta chains below come from one sample, sequenced in a study of naive and memory T cell subsets. The beta constant-region primer was an equimolar mix of two oligonucleotides covering TRBC1 and TRBC2. Via MiXCR, TCRdb re-called the UMI-ligation and nested PCR reads, giving one row per CDR3 protein. The table shows about 80,000 distinct CDR3 sequences, with roughly 13% occurring only once. The sequenced sample consisted of central memory CD4+ T cells from blood. All receptors come from a human donor in good health.

This clonotype was seen a handful of times. J is TRBJ2-1 and V is TRBV11-3; TRBD1 or TRBD2 may be the D gene (5 bases each). Germline V lookup: CDR1 SGHNT, CDR2 YENEEA. There are 15 residues in the CDR3. The V end lost 2 bases, the J end lost 0 bases, and 8 bases lay between the germline ends. CDR3 nucleotide sequence: TGTGCCAGCAGCTTACGAGGGGCCTCCTACAATGAGCAGTTCTTC. Residues: CASSLRGASYNEQFF. Drawing the rest from reference TRBV11-3 and TRBJ2-1, the complete variable domain is EAGVVQSPRYKIIEKKQPVAFWCNPISGHNTLYWYLQNLGQGPELLIRYENEEAVDDSQLPKDRFSAERLKGVDSTLKIQPAELGDSAVYLCASSLRGASYNEQFFGPGTRLTVL.

V usage is TRBV12-3 or TRBV12-4 and J usage is TRBJ2-3; D gene uncertain. V was shortened by 5 bases and J by 4 bases, with 16 bases between the two germline ends. The CDR3 runs 15 residues. The CDR3 DNA is TGTGCCAGCAGTACAGACCAGACCCCAGCAGATACGCAGTATTTT. This codes for CASSTDQTPADTQYF.

The genes are TRBV6-5 and TRBJ2-5; 12 bases line up with TRBD2. This CDR3 spans 16 amino acids. The V segment lost 3 bases and the J segment 6 bases; nucleotides outside the gene matches: 8. From germline, CDR1 is MNHEY and CDR2 SVGAGI. CDR3 in DNA: TGTGCCAGCAGTTATTCGACTAGCGGGAGTGGAAAGACCCAGTACTTC. It translates to CASSYSTSGSGKTQYF.

The chain recombines TRBV5-1 with TRBJ2-5; 8 nucleotides line up with TRBD1. The CDR3 has 17 residues. V shed 4 bases and J 1 base; nucleotides not matched to a gene: 12. From germline, CDR1 is SGHRS and CDR2 YFSETQ. The CDR3 here is CASSPGQGARVQETQYF. In DNA, the CDR3 is TGCGCCAGCAGCCCAGGCCAGGGGGCTAGGGTCCAAGAGACCCAGTACTTC. Full variable domain (outside the CDR3, taken from reference TRBV5-1 and TRBJ2-5): KAGVTQTPRYLIKTRGQQVTLSCSPISGHRSVSWYQQTPGQGLQFLFEYFSETQRNKGNFPGRFSGRQFSNSRSEMNVSTLELGDSALYLCASSPGQGARVQETQYFGPGTRLLVL.

There are many counts of this clonotype. The J gene is TRBJ2-5, the V gene TRBV6-5; TRBD1 or TRBD2 may be the D gene (6 bases each). The CDR3 sequence is 14 residues long. The ends were cut back, 6 bases at V and 7 bases at J, with 18 bases in the middle. CDR1 is MNHEY, CDR2 SVGAGI, per germline. The CDR3 loop reads CASREDSGLGTQYF. The CDR3, as DNA: TGTGCCAGCAGAGAGGACAGCGGGCTCGGGACCCAGTACTTC.

This clonotype was picked up a small number of times. This chain uses TRBV7-3 with TRBJ1-1; D remains unclear. This CDR3 region has 14 residues. Germline CDR1 reads SGHTA; CDR2 reads FQGTGA. With 5 bases removed from V and 0 bases from J, the gap between germline ends came to 10 bases. This chain's CDR3 is CASSASSMNTEAFF. Written as DNA, the CDR3 is TGTGCCAGCAGCGCCTCCTCAATGAACACTGAAGCTTTCTTT.

This clonotype was counted between two and nine times. The genes are TRBV6-2 or TRBV6-3 and TRBJ2-1; 9 bases agree with TRBD2. The CDR3 is made up of 16 amino acids. Germline CDR1 and CDR2: MNHEY and SVGEGT. Unmatched junction bases numbered 9, after V lost 1 base and J lost 8 bases. CDR3 region: CASSYLIGTSSYEQFF. DNA of the CDR3: TGTGCCAGCAGTTACTTGATTGGGACTAGCTCCTATGAGCAGTTCTTC.

The V and J genes are TRBV4-2 and TRBJ1-1, with 7 bases identical to TRBD1. The V gene end was trimmed by 2 bases and the J gene end by 10 bases; junction bases not matched to a gene: 7. The length of the CDR3 is 13 residues. Germline CDR1 reads LGHNA; CDR2 reads YNFKEQ. The CDR3 region is CASSQRQGGGAFF. CDR3 sequence (DNA): TGTGCCAGCAGCCAACGACAGGGCGGGGGAGCTTTCTTT.

This clonotype was seen a few times. The chain carries TRBV20-1 and TRBJ2-3; TRBD1 or TRBD2 may be the D gene (5 bases each). There are 16 residues in the CDR3. V dropped 1 base and J dropped 0 bases, with 14 bases sitting between them. The germline V gene has CDR1 DFQATT and CDR2 SNEGSKA (reference sequence). The CDR3 DNA is TGCAGTGCTAGAGGTCGAGGGGCCTCAAGCACAGATACGCAGTATTTT. As protein: CSARGRGASSTDTQYF.

The chain links TRBV29-1 to TRBJ1-2; D not certain. Germline lookup yields CDR1 SQVTM and CDR2 ANQGSEA. CDR3 length equals 11 residues. V was pared by 6 bases and J by 6 bases, with 11 bases between. The CDR3 loop is CSVELFDGYTF. CDR3 in DNA: TGCAGCGTGGAACTCTTCGATGGCTACACCTTC.

This clonotype was observed a handful of times. The V call is TRBV20-1, the J call TRBJ2-3, with 10 bases that match TRBD2. V dropped 0 bases and J dropped 6; count of bases not matched to a gene: 6. The CDR3 length is 15 residues. The germline CDR1 and CDR2 sequences are DFQATT and SNEGSKA (reference sequence). The CDR3 loop is CSARDKREGHDTQYF. The CDR3 DNA sequence: TGCAGTGCTAGAGATAAGCGGGAGGGCCACGATACGCAGTATTTT.

This clonotype appeared a few times. This chain joins TRBV7-9 and TRBJ1-1; D is uncertain. This CDR3 spans 14 amino acids. The V end was cut by 6 bases, the J end by 3 bases, with 14 bases between. Germline-derived CDR1 and CDR2 are SEHNR and FQNEAQ (reference sequence). The chain's CDR3 is CASRGRARDTEAFF. The CDR3 DNA reads TGTGCCAGCAGGGGTCGGGCGAGGGACACTGAAGCTTTCTTT.

The chain couples TRBV15 to TRBJ2-5, with D perhaps assigned TRBD1 or TRBD2 (5 bases each). The V and J ends lost 0 bases and 1 base respectively, with 15 bases between them. The CDR3 is 17 residues long. Germline values: CDR1 LNHNV, CDR2 YYDKDF (reference sequence). The CDR3: CATSRDRATGGQETQYF. The DNA of the CDR3 is TGTGCCACCAGCAGAGATCGGGCGACTGGGGGCCAAGAGACCCAGTACTTC.

V and J are TRBV5-1 and TRBJ2-1; 7 positions match TRBD2. Unmatched junction bases numbered 11, after V lost 0 bases and J lost 2 bases. Germline V CDR1 and CDR2: SGHRS, YFSETQ. The CDR3 spans 18 residues. This CDR3 is CASSLAGSVAGAYNEQFF. For the CDR3, the DNA is TGCGCCAGCAGCTTGGCCGGCAGTGTGGCGGGAGCCTACAATGAGCAGTTCTTC.

This clonotype appeared many times. J is TRBJ2-7 and V is TRBV6-2 or TRBV6-3; 12 positions match TRBD1. The CDR3 covers 15 residues. From germline, CDR1 is MNHEY and CDR2 SVGEGT. The V segment lost 6 bases and the J segment 2 bases; nucleotides outside the gene matches: 5. DNA for the CDR3: TGTGCCAGCAGACCGGGACAGGGGGCCCCCTACGAGCAGTACTTC. Translating it yields CASRPGQGAPYEQYF.

V and J are TRBV6-5 and TRBJ2-2, with 13 bases aligning to TRBD2. V shed 8 bases, J shed 4 bases, and the junction held 10 bases outside the gene matches. This CDR3 contains 17 residues. Germline-derived CDR1 and CDR2 are MNHEY and SVGAGI. The CDR3 protein is CASGQLAGGPSTGELFF. The CDR3 DNA follows: TGTGCCAGCGGACAACTAGCGGGAGGGCCTAGCACCGGGGAGCTGTTTTTT.

Written as DNA, the CDR3 is TGTGCCAGCAGCCGAGCAGGGGGTGTTAACACAGATACGCAGTATTTT. Translation gives CASSRAGGVNTDTQYF. The rearrangement links TRBV11-2 to TRBJ2-3, with 7 bases aligning to TRBD1. This CDR3 contains 16 residues. CDR1 and CDR2 (germline): SGHAT, FQNNGV. V lost 5 bases, J lost 2 bases, and 10 bases stayed unmatched.

V is TRBV13 and J is TRBJ2-7; 13 nucleotides line up with TRBD2. V gave up 4 bases and J gave up 6 bases; unmatched junction bases: 12. Germline V CDR1 and CDR2: PRHDT, FYEKMQ (reference sequence). The CDR3 totals 17 residues. CDR3 in DNA: TGTGCCAGCAGCTACCTTGGACGACTAGCGGGAGGACGCGAGCAGTACTTC. Translation gives CASSYLGRLAGGREQYF.

This clonotype was seen ten or more times. The V gene is TRBV24-1, the J gene TRBJ2-3; D ambiguous. Trimming left V 3 bases short and J 2 bases short, with 2 bases between. Germline V gene sequence: CDR1 KGHDR, CDR2 SFDVKD. The CDR3 length is 12 residues. Here the CDR3 DNA reads TGTGCCACCAGTGATATCACAGATACGCAGTATTTT. Amino acids: CATSDITDTQYF.

In this sample, this clonotype turned up a few times. This chain joins TRBV19 and TRBJ1-4; 7 positions agree with TRBD1. The germline V gene has CDR1 LNHDA and CDR2 SQIVND (reference sequence). Trimming removed 3 bases from V and 8 bases from J; junction bases left unmatched: 6. The CDR3 loop spans 14 amino acids. The CDR3 protein is CASSIGTASEKLFF. The CDR3 DNA reads TGTGCCAGTAGTATCGGGACAGCCAGCGAAAAACTGTTTTTT.

The chain is built from TRBV15 and TRBJ2-3, with D possibly TRBD2 on 6 matching bases. Germline CDR1 LNHNV, CDR2 YYDKDF (reference sequence). V dropped 5 bases and J dropped 0 bases, with 15 bases sitting between them. CDR3 length equals 16 residues. CDR3 sequence (DNA): TGTGCCACCAGCGGGCGCGGGGCGGGAAGCACAGATACGCAGTATTTT. Protein sequence: CATSGRGAGSTDTQYF.

This clonotype showed up just a few times. The rearrangement uses TRBV20-1 and TRBJ1-5; unclear D gene. The germline V and J ends were trimmed by 0 bases and 9 bases, with 18 bases remaining between them. This CDR3 comprises 15 residues. Germline loops: CDR1 DFQATT, CDR2 SNEGSKA (reference sequence). CDR3 sequence (DNA): TGCAGTGCTAGAGATAGTCGGGTTGGGCTTGGGCCCCAGCATTTT. It codes for CSARDSRVGLGPQHF.

This clonotype was detected many times. The chain combines TRBV6-5 with TRBJ2-7, with D uncertain. In germline, CDR1 is MNHEY, CDR2 SVGAGI. The CDR3 loop spans 14 amino acids. V lost 6 bases, J lost 6 bases, and 18 bases lay in between. CDR3 amino acids: CASSVGQQVGEQYF. The CDR3 DNA is TGTGCCAGCAGCGTGGGCCAACAAGTGGGCGAGCAGTACTTC.

In its sample, this clonotype was seen many times. The chain couples TRBV23-1 to TRBJ2-1, with TRBD2 matching 13 bases. TRBV23-1 falls under the ORF class, with uncertain function. This CDR3 contains 17 residues. After removal of 2 bases from V and 3 bases from J, the junction contained 4 bases not matched to a gene. The CDR3 loop is CASSQRLAGGFYNEQFF. The DNA of the CDR3 is TGCGCCAGCAGTCAAAGACTAGCGGGAGGTTTCTACAATGAGCAGTTCTTC.

The J gene is TRBJ2-2, the V gene TRBV19, with D perhaps TRBD2 (6 bases). Trimming took off 1 base at V and 1 base at J, with 13 bases between the two ends. The CDR3 contains 17 residues. Germline CDR1 LNHDA, CDR2 SQIVND (reference sequence). The CDR3 DNA reads as TGTGCCAGTAGTATAGGTCCAGCGGGTCGGAACACCGGGGAGCTGTTTTTT. Encoded protein: CASSIGPAGRNTGELFF.

This clonotype has just a few counts. This sequence joins TRBV7-9 and TRBJ2-2; D is ambiguous. Germline V gene data show CDR1 as SEHNR and CDR2 as FQNEAQ (reference sequence). The V gene lost 3 bases and the J gene lost 6 bases, with 14 bases spanning the gap. This CDR3 region has 15 residues. CDR3 protein: CASSFELSGAGELFF. The CDR3 DNA follows: TGTGCCAGCAGCTTTGAGTTGTCTGGCGCCGGGGAGCTGTTTTTT.

The table lists this clonotype with a few counts. This sequence joins TRBV7-8 and TRBJ1-6; perhaps TRBD1 as D (6 bases). Trimming cost V 4 bases and J 10 bases, with 8 bases left between them. Germline loops: CDR1 SGHVS, CDR2 FQNEAQ. This CDR3 is built from 12 residues. The CDR3 DNA reads TGTGCCAGCAGCTCGGGGGGCTCACCCCTCCACTTT. This encodes CASSSGGSPLHF.

The rearrangement joins TRBV9 to TRBJ1-1; D uncertain. The germline V gene encodes CDR1 SGDLS and CDR2 YYNGEE. The ends were cut back, 0 bases at V and 7 bases at J, with 16 bases in the middle. The CDR3 loop spans 15 amino acids. CDR3 region: CASSVEIGFNVEAFF. CDR3 nucleotide sequence: TGTGCCAGCAGCGTAGAGATAGGGTTCAACGTTGAAGCTTTCTTT.

This clonotype has a handful of counts. The V call is TRBV4-2, the J call TRBJ1-1; D unresolved. Germline CDR1 reads LGHNA; CDR2 reads YNFKEQ. This CDR3 comprises 15 residues. V was shortened by 0 bases and J by 6 bases, with 14 bases between the two germline ends. The chain's CDR3 is CASSQDRTLVPEAFF. CDR3 bases: TGTGCCAGCAGCCAAGATAGGACCCTGGTGCCTGAAGCTTTCTTT.

This clonotype was detected a few times. This chain joins TRBV3-1 and TRBJ2-7, with 8 nucleotides matching TRBD2. The CDR3 is 16 residues long. The trim removed 4 bases at V and 4 bases at J, leaving 12 bases unmatched. Germline CDR1 LGHDT, CDR2 YNNKEL (reference sequence). The CDR3 protein is CASSPRTSTRSYEQYF. CDR3 in DNA: TGTGCCAGCAGCCCCCGGACTAGCACCCGTTCGTACGAGCAGTACTTC.

The rearrangement joins TRBV6-1 to TRBJ1-5, with D unclear. CDR1 is MNHNS, CDR2 SASEGT, per germline. CDR3 length equals 13 residues. The ends were cut back, 6 bases at V and 9 bases at J, with 15 bases in the middle. The CDR3 DNA reads TGTGCCAGCAGCTTGACGGGTTCAGGGCCCCAGCATTTT. It codes for CASSLTGSGPQHF.